This passage covers 8 T cell receptor beta chains from one sample sequenced in a study of identical twins. In TCRdb, the 5' RACE reads were re-called with MiXCR into one record per CDR3 protein. This sample has a few hundred thousand distinct CDR3 sequences, with around a sixth found just once. The material sequenced was naive T cells sorted from blood. The receptors derive from a man over 45 in good health.

This clonotype has at least ten counts. The rearrangement joins TRBV7-2 to TRBJ2-2, with TRBD1 matching 8 bases. Germline trimming cut 0 bases from V and 6 bases from J; bases unmatched to any gene: 3. CDR1 and CDR2 (germline): SGHTA, FQGNSA. The CDR3 length is 15 residues. CDR3 DNA sequence: TGTGCCAGCAGCTTAGCCACAGGGGGTCCCGGGGAGCTGTTTTTT. Protein sequence: CASSLATGGPGELFF.

This clonotype was seen many times. CDR3 nucleotide sequence: TGTGCCAGCAGCCACGCTTCCGGGACTAGCGGATCCTACGAGCAGTACTTC. Translated, it gives CASSHASGTSGSYEQYF. The rearrangement uses TRBV3-1 and TRBJ2-7; 11 bases fit TRBD2. Germline values: CDR1 LGHDT, CDR2 YNNKEL (reference sequence). J gave up 1 base and V 3 bases, and 8 bases lay outside the gene matches. CDR3 size: 17 residues.

At least ten counts were recorded for this clonotype. The chain uses TRBV3-1 and TRBJ2-7; 13 positions agree with TRBD2. V was pared by 8 bases and J by 6 bases, with 10 bases of the junction left unmatched. Germline-derived CDR1 and CDR2 are LGHDT and YNNKEL (reference sequence). The CDR3 covers 15 residues. The CDR3 region is CASRLAGGPLFEQYF. Here the CDR3 DNA reads TGTGCCAGCCGACTAGCGGGGGGCCCGCTCTTCGAGCAGTACTTC.

The chain uses TRBV20-1 and TRBJ2-7; 13 bases line up with TRBD2. The trim removed 6 bases at V and 11 bases at J, leaving 10 bases unmatched. The CDR3 loop spans 13 amino acids. Germline V gene lookup returns CDR1 DFQATT and CDR2 SNEGSKA (reference sequence). The CDR3 spells CSARTSGGVREYF. The CDR3 DNA sequence: TGCAGTGCCCGGACTAGCGGGGGTGTCCGGGAGTACTTC.

This clonotype was detected ten times or more. This chain uses TRBV9 with TRBJ2-5, with 7 bases lining up with TRBD2. This CDR3 has 16 amino acids. The V gene end was trimmed by 0 bases and the J gene end by 4 bases; junction bases not matched to a gene: 9. Germline V gives CDR1 SGDLS, CDR2 YYNGEE. The CDR3 sequence: CASSVEVGGGPETQYF. The CDR3 DNA reads TGTGCCAGCAGCGTAGAAGTTGGGGGAGGGCCAGAGACCCAGTACTTC.

This clonotype was seen ten or more times. The CDR3 is CSVEDGRASGSRDTQYF. The CDR3 bases are TGCAGCGTTGAAGATGGGAGAGCTAGCGGGAGTAGGGATACGCAGTATTTT. The J gene is TRBJ2-3, the V gene TRBV29-1, with 10 bases lining up with TRBD2. The CDR3 runs 17 residues. Germline values: CDR1 SQVTM, CDR2 ANQGSEA. V trimming: 0 bases; J trimming: 6 bases; junction bases outside the gene matches: 12.

This clonotype was seen a handful of times. J is TRBJ1-5 and V is TRBV4-2; 8 nucleotides match TRBD1. CDR3 length: 15 amino acids. Germline assignment: CDR1 LGHNA and CDR2 YNFKEQ. J gave up 6 bases and V 2 bases, and 6 bases lay outside the gene matches. CDR3 in amino acids: CASSQTTGVGQPQHF. CDR3 coding DNA: TGTGCCAGCAGCCAAACGACAGGGGTTGGTCAGCCCCAGCATTTT.

A single count supports this clonotype. The gene calls are TRBV10-3 and TRBJ2-7; the match to TRBD2 covers 9 bases. Trimming removed 6 bases from V and 4 bases from J; junction bases left unmatched: 7. CDR3 size: 14 residues. The germline gives CDR1 ENHRY, CDR2 SYGVKD. CDR3 sequence: CAIRKTSGDYEQYF. For the CDR3, the DNA is TGTGCCATCAGGAAGACTAGCGGAGATTACGAGCAGTACTTC.